Below, 32 T cell receptor beta chains from the same sample are listed, as sequenced in a study of T cells after posttransplantation cyclophosphamide. Busulfan-fludarabine conditioning, marrow transplant, and cyclophosphamide on days +3 and +4 were administered. Data came from immunoSEQ multiplex PCR; TCRdb stores just in-frame clones and leaves some out. The sample yields around 2,800 clones, without any singletons. Sequenced material: PBMCs, taken 30 days after allogeneic stem cell transplant with posttransplant cyclophosphamide. These receptors came from a female patient over 55 who received an allogeneic stem cell transplant from an unrelated donor, was CMV-positive, and had acute GVHD only. These T cells may partly come from the graft donor.

In this sample, this clone turned up many times. This chain uses TRBV6-2 or TRBV6-3 with TRBJ2-3; D is possibly TRBD1 (5 bases). The CDR3 is made up of 15 amino acids. Between the trimmed V and J ends, which lost 3 bases and 3 bases, there was a span of 13 bases. Germline V lookup: CDR1 MNHEY, CDR2 SVGEGT. The CDR3 coding sequence is TGTGCCAGCAGTTATTACGTGACAGCAACAGATACGCAGTATTTT. This encodes CASSYYVTATDTQYF.

In its sample, this clone was seen many times. The chain links TRBV19 to TRBJ1-1; 10 positions match TRBD1. Trimming took 4 bases from V and 11 from J; bases not matched to a gene: 22. The germline gives CDR1 LNHDA, CDR2 SQIVND (reference sequence). CDR3 size: 18 residues. The CDR3 DNA reads as TGTGCCAGTAGTAGGGTTCTGACAGGGGGCGATCGAAACCCCGTCGCTTTCTTT. Protein product: CASSRVLTGGDRNPVAFF. Complete variable domain (other parts from reference TRBV19 and TRBJ1-1): DGGITQSPKYLFRKEGQNVTLSCEQNLNHDAMYWYRQDPGQGLRLIYYSQIVNDFQKGDIAEGYSVSREKKESFPLTVTSAQKNPTAFYLCASSRVLTGGDRNPVAFFGQGTRLTVV.

This clone appeared many times. This chain links TRBV7-9 with TRBJ1-3; D ambiguous. The CDR3 extends over 16 amino acids. V was pared by 1 base and J by 0 bases, with 10 bases between. The germline V gene encodes CDR1 SEHNR and CDR2 FQNEAQ (reference sequence). The CDR3 region has the DNA TGTGCCAGCAGCTTAGTTGCGATACTCTCTGGAAACACCATATATTTT. Amino acids: CASSLVAILSGNTIYF.

This clone appeared a few times. The chain couples TRBV30 to TRBJ2-3; 15 bases are shared with TRBD2. V lost 2 bases to trimming and J lost 0 bases; unmatched junction nucleotides: 3. The CDR3 consists of 17 residues. CDR1 and CDR2 (germline): GTSNPN, SVGIG (reference sequence). DNA for the CDR3: TGTGCCTGGAGTTTTGGGACTAGCGGGAGGAGCACAGATACGCAGTATTTT. Translation gives CAWSFGTSGRSTDTQYF.

This clone was observed at least ten times. The rearrangement uses TRBV14 and TRBJ1-4; 8 nucleotides line up with TRBD1. V dropped 4 bases and J dropped 10; count of bases not matched to a gene: 5. Per germline, CDR1 SGHDN and CDR2 FVKESK. There are 13 residues in the CDR3. The CDR3 sequence: CASSPRTGTKLFF. CDR3 DNA sequence: TGTGCCAGCAGCCCCCGGACAGGGACAAAACTGTTTTTT.

Relative to its sample, this clone is medium-sized. The V gene is TRBV4-2, the J gene TRBJ1-1, with D possibly being TRBD1 (5 bases). Per germline, CDR1 LGHNA and CDR2 YNFKEQ. Deletions cut 0 bases from V and 11 bases from J, with 19 bases between. There are 15 residues in the CDR3. The DNA of the CDR3 is TGTGCCAGCAGCCAAGACCGGCTCTCAGGGTTCGGGGCTTTCTTT. Its protein product is CASSQDRLSGFGAFF.

This clone qualifies as medium-sized. J is TRBJ1-6 and V is TRBV7-3; no clear D. V gave up 3 bases and J gave up 7 bases, with 7 bases separating them. Germline V gene data show CDR1 as SGHTA and CDR2 as FQGTGA. The CDR3 length is 13 residues. The CDR3 region is CASSLTGNSPLHF. The CDR3 DNA sequence: TGTGCCAGCAGCTTGACGGGGAATTCACCCCTCCACTTT.

The sample holds many counts of this clone. One end of the junction fails to match germline, which may point to a read error. This chain connects TRBV19 to TRBJ1-1; the match to TRBD1 covers 8 bases. Germline V gene lookup returns CDR1 LNHDA and CDR2 SQIVND (reference sequence). The length of the CDR3 is 14 residues. The CDR3, as DNA: TGTGCCAGGAGTACTCAGGGGGCGTTAGGTGAAGCTTTCTTT. Protein product: CARSTQGALGEAFF.

This clone was found many times. The rearrangement uses TRBV15 and TRBJ2-3, with D possibly matching TRBD2 (5 bases). The CDR3 extends over 14 amino acids. Germline V gene sequence: CDR1 LNHNV, CDR2 YYDKDF (reference sequence). V was clipped by 4 bases and J by 1 base, with 9 bases between them. The CDR3 loop reads CATSKAAGTDTQYF. CDR3 bases: TGTGCCACCAGCAAAGCGGCCGGCACAGATACGCAGTATTTT.

This clone was seen repeatedly, ten times or more. J is TRBJ1-6 and V is TRBV7-2, with 9 bases aligning to TRBD1. Germline assignment: CDR1 SGHTA and CDR2 FQGNSA. J lost 10 bases, V lost 1 base, and 2 bases had no gene match. The CDR3 spans 14 residues. The CDR3 region is CASSLGQGESPLHF. The CDR3 region has the DNA TGTGCCAGCAGCTTAGGACAGGGGGAATCACCCCTCCACTTT.

This clone was seen many times. The chain employs TRBV12-3 or TRBV12-4 and TRBJ1-5, with D hard to call. V gave up 5 bases and J gave up 0 bases, with 11 bases separating them. The CDR3 consists of 15 residues. CDR3 bases: TGTGCCAGCAGTGCCATAGTCGTTAGCAATCAGCCCCAGCATTTT. Encoded protein: CASSAIVVSNQPQHF.

This clone was picked up many times. The chain recombines TRBV19 with TRBJ2-1; TRBD1 matches at 7 bases. J lost 3 bases, V lost 0 bases, and 5 bases had no gene match. Per germline, CDR1 LNHDA and CDR2 SQIVND (reference sequence). This CDR3 region has 16 residues. The CDR3 sequence: CASSIEGQQFYNEQFF. The CDR3 nucleotides are TGTGCCAGTAGTATAGAGGGACAGCAATTCTACAATGAGCAGTTCTTC. The full variable domain, completed using reference TRBV19 and TRBJ2-1, is DGGITQSPKYLFRKEGQNVTLSCEQNLNHDAMYWYRQDPGQGLRLIYYSQIVNDFQKGDIAEGYSVSREKKESFPLTVTSAQKNPTAFYLCASSIEGQQFYNEQFFGPGTRLTVL.

This clone has ten or more counts. The chain has TRBV13 and TRBJ1-6; D may be TRBD1 (6 bases). The V gene's germline CDR1 is PRHDT and CDR2 FYEKMQ (reference sequence). This CDR3 is 15 amino acids long. V lost 2 bases and J 10 bases, leaving 15 bases between the germline ends. CDR3 sequence: CASSLYQGQGSPLHF. The CDR3 DNA reads as TGTGCCAGCAGCTTATACCAGGGGCAGGGATCACCCCTCCACTTT.

Many counts were recorded for this clone. This rearrangement joins TRBV2 to TRBJ2-2; D may be TRBD2 (6 bases). CDR3 length equals 14 residues. V lost 7 bases and J 4 bases, leaving 13 bases between the germline ends. Per germline, CDR1 SNHLY and CDR2 FYNNEI. CDR3 in amino acids: CASMYGGPTGELFF. CDR3 bases: TGTGCCAGCATGTATGGAGGGCCCACCGGGGAGCTGTTTTTT.

This clone came up many times. The rearrangement uses TRBV4-2 and TRBJ2-1; TRBD2 is a possible D gene (6 bases). CDR3 length: 18 amino acids. Germline V gene data show CDR1 as LGHNA and CDR2 as YNFKEQ. The germline V and J ends were trimmed by 3 bases and 0 bases, with 18 bases remaining between them. The CDR3 coding sequence is TGTGCCAGCAGCCAGGGCGTTGGTGCGGGAAGCTCCTACAATGAGCAGTTCTTC. Encoded protein: CASSQGVGAGSSYNEQFF.

Sample share makes this clone medium-sized (0.01 to 0.1%). V is TRBV29-1 and J is TRBJ2-7; D is undetermined. The length of the CDR3 is 14 residues. Trimming left V 4 bases short and J 0 bases short, with 13 bases between. CDR1 SQVTM and CDR2 ANQGSEA come from the germline V gene. CDR3 residues: CSVAGDRNSYEQYF. Written as DNA, the CDR3 is TGCAGCGTTGCAGGTGATCGAAACTCCTACGAGCAGTACTTC.

This clone came up many times. J is TRBJ2-7 and V is TRBV20-1; maybe TRBD1 (6 bases). The V gene's germline CDR1 is DFQATT and CDR2 SNEGSKA (reference sequence). The CDR3 consists of 11 residues. The V end was cut by 7 bases, the J end by 7 bases, with 14 bases between. CDR3 protein: CSGRQGLEQYF. DNA of the CDR3: TGCAGTGGACGGCAGGGGCTAGAGCAGTACTTC.

This clone was counted ten times or more. The rearrangement uses TRBV30 and TRBJ1-6, with TRBD1 identical over 8 bases. Germline assignment: CDR1 GTSNPN and CDR2 SVGIG (reference sequence). The CDR3 spans 16 residues. The ends lost 3 bases at V and 3 bases at J; junction bases unmatched: 7. CDR3 DNA: TGTGCCTGGAGCGCACCCACAGGGGGCTATAATTCACCCCTCCACTTT. Translated, it gives CAWSAPTGGYNSPLHF. Drawing the rest from reference TRBV30 and TRBJ1-6, the complete variable domain is SQTIHQWPATLVQPVGSPLSLECTVEGTSNPNLYWYRQAAGRGLQLLFYSVGIGQISSEVPQNLSASRPQDRQFILSSKKLLLSDSGFYLCAWSAPTGGYNSPLHFGNGTRLTVT.

This clone was recorded many times. The rearrangement uses TRBV27 and TRBJ1-4; the match to TRBD1 covers 7 bases. The CDR3 covers 14 residues. CDR1 and CDR2 (germline): MNHEY, SMNVEV (reference sequence). V dropped 5 bases and J dropped 8; count of bases not matched to a gene: 8. Here the CDR3 DNA reads TGTGCCAGCAGTAAAGGGGGCTCTCCCGAAAAACTGTTTTTT. It yields the protein CASSKGGSPEKLFF. The entire variable domain, with the rest obtained from reference TRBV27 and TRBJ1-4, is as follows: EAQVTQNPRYLITVTGKKLTVTCSQNMNHEYMSWYRQDPGLGLRQIYYSMNVEVTDKGDVPEGYKVSRKEKRNFPLILESPSPNQTSLYFCASSKGGSPEKLFFGSGTQLSVL.

This clone was counted many times. The chain recombines TRBV10-3 with TRBJ2-2; no firm D call. Germline V lookup: CDR1 ENHRY, CDR2 SYGVKD. Between the trimmed V and J ends, which lost 11 bases and 0 bases, there was a span of 7 bases. The CDR3 length is 12 residues. The CDR3 coding sequence is TGTGCCGGCGCGGCGAACACCGGGGAGCTGTTTTTT. This sequence encodes CAGAANTGELFF.

This clone was observed many times. The chain is built from TRBV5-4 and TRBJ1-2, with 9 nucleotides matching TRBD1. V was pared by 0 bases and J by 7 bases, with 4 bases of the junction left unmatched. The germline gives CDR1 SGHNT, CDR2 YYREEE (reference sequence). The CDR3 is 14 residues long. CDR3 sequence (DNA): TGTGCCAGCAGCTTGGTTGGGACAGGGCTTGGCTACACCTTC. Encoded protein: CASSLVGTGLGYTF.

In its sample, this clone was seen many times. The V call is TRBV11-2, the J call TRBJ1-4; D unclear. V lost 4 bases to trimming and J lost 0 bases, with 9 bases between them. Germline CDR1 SGHAT, CDR2 FQNNGV. The CDR3 sequence is 15 residues long. CDR3: CASSSSPATNEKLFF. The CDR3 DNA reads as TGTGCCAGCAGCTCTAGCCCCGCAACTAATGAAAAACTGTTTTTT.

This clone has at least ten counts. The V and J genes are TRBV4-2 and TRBJ1-1, with TRBD1 as a possible D gene (6 bases). The V end was cut by 0 bases, the J end by 5 bases, with 10 bases between. The CDR3 sequence is 14 residues long. Germline V CDR1 and CDR2: LGHNA, YNFKEQ. For the CDR3, the DNA is TGTGCCAGCAGCCAAGACAGGGGTTGGACTGAAGCTTTCTTT. It is translated as CASSQDRGWTEAFF.

This clone was seen many times. The V and J genes are TRBV5-6 and TRBJ2-7; D unresolved. There are 14 residues in the CDR3. Germline V gives CDR1 SGHDT, CDR2 YYEEEE. The V end was cut by 2 bases, the J end by 7 bases, with 16 bases between. The CDR3 bases are TGTGCCAGCAGCTTCTCGGGTCAAAAGAGGGAGCAGTACTTC. Protein product: CASSFSGQKREQYF.

The table lists this clone with many counts. This chain joins TRBV28 and TRBJ1-1, with 9 nucleotides matching TRBD1. CDR3 length: 16 amino acids. CDR1 is MDHEN, CDR2 SYDVKM, per germline. Trimming at V came to 5 bases and at J to 5 bases, leaving 12 bases not matched to a gene. In DNA, the CDR3 is TGTGCCAGCAGTCATCCGGAACAGGGGGCGCGGACTGAAGCTTTCTTT. It encodes CASSHPEQGARTEAFF.

This clone was seen at least ten times. The rearrangement links TRBV13 to TRBJ2-3, with a possible D match to TRBD1 (6 bases). V was shortened by 0 bases and J by 8 bases, with 15 bases between the two germline ends. CDR1 and CDR2 (germline): PRHDT, FYEKMQ (reference sequence). The CDR3 loop spans 15 amino acids. The CDR3 reads CASSLGSGRGGTQYF. CDR3 coding DNA: TGTGCCAGCAGCTTAGGTTCAGGGCGAGGGGGTACGCAGTATTTT.

By proportion, this clone is medium-sized. The V and J genes are TRBV2 and TRBJ2-6; D remains unclear. The CDR3 is made up of 15 amino acids. Germline values: CDR1 SNHLY, CDR2 FYNNEI. Trimming left V 3 bases short and J 0 bases short, with 6 bases between. The CDR3 sequence is CASSDPFSGANVLTF. CDR3 in DNA: TGTGCCAGCAGTGATCCCTTCTCTGGGGCCAACGTCCTGACTTTC.

This clone showed up many times. This chain connects TRBV11-2 to TRBJ2-5; D unclear. Germline V gene sequence: CDR1 SGHAT, CDR2 FQNNGV. The CDR3 covers 12 residues. V lost 1 base and J lost 4, with 4 bases in between. The CDR3 here is CASSLVVETQYF. As DNA, the CDR3 is TGTGCCAGCAGCTTAGTAGTAGAGACCCAGTACTTC.

This clone was observed many times. The V and J genes are TRBV7-9 and TRBJ2-6; 7 bases line up with TRBD1. Germline V CDR1 and CDR2: SEHNR, FQNEAQ (reference sequence). V lost 4 bases, J lost 4 bases, and 4 bases stayed unmatched. The CDR3 spans 15 residues. CDR3 nucleotides: TGTGCCAGCAGCTCAACAGGGGACGGGGCCAACGTCCTGACTTTC. Encoded protein: CASSSTGDGANVLTF.

Judged by abundance, this clone is large. V is TRBV2 and J is TRBJ2-7; a possible D gene is TRBD2 (5 bases). The CDR3 length is 16 residues. V lost 6 bases to trimming and J lost 4 bases, with 22 bases between them. Germline values: CDR1 SNHLY, CDR2 FYNNEI. The CDR3 region is CASREDLGPALYEQYF. The DNA of the CDR3 is TGTGCCAGCAGGGAGGACTTGGGTCCCGCTCTTTACGAGCAGTACTTC.

This clone was seen ten or more times. The chain has TRBV25-1 and TRBJ2-3, with D maybe TRBD2 (6 bases). The V end lost 3 bases, the J end lost 0 bases, and 10 bases lay between the germline ends. This CDR3 region has 15 residues. Per germline, CDR1 MGHDK and CDR2 SYGVNS. The CDR3: CASSDIAASTDTQYF. DNA of the CDR3: TGTGCCAGCAGTGATATAGCGGCTAGCACAGATACGCAGTATTTT.

This clone occurred many times. This chain connects TRBV6-1 to TRBJ1-4; 8 positions agree with TRBD1. V lost 10 bases, J lost 8 bases, and 12 bases stayed unmatched. This CDR3 has 14 amino acids. Germline CDR1 is MNHNS and CDR2 is SASEGT. DNA for the CDR3: TGTGCCACTCGCCTAACAGGGGGAGTGGAAAAACTGTTTTTT. It encodes CATRLTGGVEKLFF.